Reported below is one T cell receptor beta chain. Per the study methods: The authors estimated nucleated cell counts from reference gene primer amplification. Libraries were prepared by immunoSEQ multiplex PCR; TCRdb keeps only in-frame clonotypes and omits some of them. V, J and clone size derive from that table, while D and trimming were established from the DNA sequence. This table has 150,000 to 200,000 clones, 82% appearing once. A Seattle source enrolled patients during active infection and followed them longitudinally. These data originate in a study of blood T cell repertoires in COVID-19. Study overall: The samples span acute and convalescent COVID-19 from the United States, Italy and Spain. The analysed material was cDNA or gDNA that came from T cells, B-cell-depleted T cells, or PBMCs.

Trimming removed 4 bases from V and 4 bases from J, with 16 bases in between. The CDR3 loop spans 15 amino acids. Germline V gene lookup returns CDR1 MDHEN and CDR2 SYDVKM. The rearrangement uses TRBV28 and TRBJ1-2; D perhaps matches TRBD1 (5 bases). Sequenced: peripheral blood. The receptor comes from a woman aged 40-49 years with COVID-19, enrolled during active disease. The CDR3 sequence is CASSSTSRTLYGYTF. The DNA for the CDR3 is TGTGCCAGCAGTTCTACCTCCCGGACACTCTATGGCTACACCTTC.